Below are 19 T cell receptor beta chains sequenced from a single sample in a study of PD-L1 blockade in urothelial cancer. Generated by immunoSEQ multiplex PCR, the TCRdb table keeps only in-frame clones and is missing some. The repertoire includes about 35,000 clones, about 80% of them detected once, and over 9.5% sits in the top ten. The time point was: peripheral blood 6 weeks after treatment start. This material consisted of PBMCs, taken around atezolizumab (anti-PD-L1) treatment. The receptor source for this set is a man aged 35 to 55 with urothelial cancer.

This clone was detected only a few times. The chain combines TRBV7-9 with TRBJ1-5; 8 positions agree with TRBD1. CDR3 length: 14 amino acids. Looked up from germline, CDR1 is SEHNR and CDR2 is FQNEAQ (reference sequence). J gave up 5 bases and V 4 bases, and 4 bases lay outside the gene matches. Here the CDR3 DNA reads TGTGCCAGCAGCTCCGGACAGGGATATCAGCCCCAGCATTTT. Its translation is CASSSGQGYQPQHF.

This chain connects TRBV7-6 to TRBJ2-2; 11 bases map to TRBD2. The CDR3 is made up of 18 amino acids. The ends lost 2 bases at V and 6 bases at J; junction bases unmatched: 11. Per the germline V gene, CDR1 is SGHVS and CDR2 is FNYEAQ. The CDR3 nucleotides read TGTGCCAGCAGCTTAATGGCCGCACTAGCGGGAGTTGCCGGGGAGCTGTTTTTT. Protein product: CASSLMAALAGVAGELFF.

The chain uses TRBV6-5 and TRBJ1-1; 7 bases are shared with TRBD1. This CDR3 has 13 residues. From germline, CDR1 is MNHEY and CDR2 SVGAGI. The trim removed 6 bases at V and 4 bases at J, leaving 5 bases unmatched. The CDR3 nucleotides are TGTGCCAGCAGACCGACAGGGAGCACTGAAGCTTTCTTT. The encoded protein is CASRPTGSTEAFF.

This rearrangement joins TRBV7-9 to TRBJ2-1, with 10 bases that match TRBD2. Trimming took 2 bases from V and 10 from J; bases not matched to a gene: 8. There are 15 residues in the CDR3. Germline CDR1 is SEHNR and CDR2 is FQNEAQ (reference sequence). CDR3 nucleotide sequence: TGTGCCAGCAGCTTAAGATTAGCGGGAGGTACCGAGCAGTTCTTC. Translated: CASSLRLAGGTEQFF.

CDR3 sequence reads: CASSLIGQGLAGETQYF. As DNA, the CDR3 is TGCGCCAGCAGCTTGATCGGGCAGGGCCTCGCTGGAGAGACCCAGTACTTC. V gene TRBV5-1 combines with J gene TRBJ2-5, with a tentative D call TRBD1 (5 bases). This CDR3 is built from 17 residues. The V end was cut by 1 base, the J end by 4 bases, with 20 bases between. CDR1 is SGHRS and CDR2 is YFSETQ in the germline V gene. Combining the CDR3 with reference TRBV5-1 and TRBJ2-5 gives the whole variable domain KAGVTQTPRYLIKTRGQQVTLSCSPISGHRSVSWYQQTPGQGLQFLFEYFSETQRNKGNFPGRFSGRQFSNSRSEMNVSTLELGDSALYLCASSLIGQGLAGETQYFGPGTRLLVL.

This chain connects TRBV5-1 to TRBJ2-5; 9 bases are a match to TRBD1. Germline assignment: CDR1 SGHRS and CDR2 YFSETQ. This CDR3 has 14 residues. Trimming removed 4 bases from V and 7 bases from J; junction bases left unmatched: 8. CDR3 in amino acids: CASSTDRGRGTQYF. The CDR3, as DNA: TGCGCCAGCAGCACGGACAGGGGACGCGGGACCCAGTACTTC. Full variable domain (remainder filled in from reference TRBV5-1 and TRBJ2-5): KAGVTQTPRYLIKTRGQQVTLSCSPISGHRSVSWYQQTPGQGLQFLFEYFSETQRNKGNFPGRFSGRQFSNSRSEMNVSTLELGDSALYLCASSTDRGRGTQYFGPGTRLLVL.

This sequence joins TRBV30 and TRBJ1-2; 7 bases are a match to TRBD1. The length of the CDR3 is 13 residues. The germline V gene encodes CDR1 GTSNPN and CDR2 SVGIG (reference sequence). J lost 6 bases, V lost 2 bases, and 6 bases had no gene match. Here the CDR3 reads CAWSPQGLNGYTF. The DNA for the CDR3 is TGTGCCTGGAGTCCACAGGGGTTAAATGGCTACACCTTC. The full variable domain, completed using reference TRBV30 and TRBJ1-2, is SQTIHQWPATLVQPVGSPLSLECTVEGTSNPNLYWYRQAAGRGLQLLFYSVGIGQISSEVPQNLSASRPQDRQFILSSKKLLLSDSGFYLCAWSPQGLNGYTFGSGTRLTVV.

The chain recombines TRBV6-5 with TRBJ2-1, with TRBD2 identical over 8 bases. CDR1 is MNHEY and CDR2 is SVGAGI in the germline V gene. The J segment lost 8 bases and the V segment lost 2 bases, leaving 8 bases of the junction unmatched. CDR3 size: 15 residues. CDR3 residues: CASSYGGRLGDEQFF. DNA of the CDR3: TGTGCCAGCAGTTACGGCGGGAGGCTGGGTGATGAGCAGTTCTTC.

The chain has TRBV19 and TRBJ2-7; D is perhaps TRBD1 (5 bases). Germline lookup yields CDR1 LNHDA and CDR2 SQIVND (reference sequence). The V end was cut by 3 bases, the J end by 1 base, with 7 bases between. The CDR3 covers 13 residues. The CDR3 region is CASSIQGSYEQYF. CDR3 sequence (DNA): TGTGCCAGTAGTATTCAGGGATCCTACGAGCAGTACTTC.

The CDR3 loop reads CASSLLATGAGELFF. As DNA, the CDR3 is TGTGCCAGCAGCTTGTTGGCCACAGGGGCCGGGGAGCTGTTTTTT. This sequence joins TRBV11-3 and TRBJ2-2, with 7 nucleotides matching TRBD1. V was clipped by 3 bases and J by 6 bases; unmatched bases: 7. The length of the CDR3 is 15 residues. CDR1 SGHNT and CDR2 YENEEA come from the germline V gene.

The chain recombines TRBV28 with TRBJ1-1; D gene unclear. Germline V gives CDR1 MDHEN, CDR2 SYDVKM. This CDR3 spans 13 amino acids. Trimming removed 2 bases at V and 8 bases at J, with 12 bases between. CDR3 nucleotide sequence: TGTGCCAGCAGTTTAGTCCAGGCGCAGGAAGCTTTCTTT. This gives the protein CASSLVQAQEAFF.

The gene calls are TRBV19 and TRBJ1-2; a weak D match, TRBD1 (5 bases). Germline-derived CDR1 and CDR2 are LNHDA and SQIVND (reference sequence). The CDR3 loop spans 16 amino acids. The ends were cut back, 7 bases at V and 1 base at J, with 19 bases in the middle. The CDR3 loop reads CASKGTLDGLNYGYTF. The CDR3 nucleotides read TGTGCCAGTAAAGGGACTTTGGACGGACTTAACTATGGCTACACCTTC.

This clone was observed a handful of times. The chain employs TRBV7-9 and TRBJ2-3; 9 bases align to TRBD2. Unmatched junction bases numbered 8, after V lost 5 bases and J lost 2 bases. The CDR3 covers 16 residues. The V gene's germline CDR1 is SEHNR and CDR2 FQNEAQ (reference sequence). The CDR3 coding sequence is TGTGCCAGCAGCCAAGTGGCTAGCGGGGCCACAGATACGCAGTATTTT. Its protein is CASSQVASGATDTQYF.

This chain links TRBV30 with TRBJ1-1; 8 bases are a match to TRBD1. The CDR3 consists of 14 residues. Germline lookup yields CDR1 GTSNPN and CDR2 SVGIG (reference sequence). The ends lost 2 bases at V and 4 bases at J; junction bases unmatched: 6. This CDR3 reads CAWSQTTGGTEAFF. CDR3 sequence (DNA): TGTGCCTGGAGTCAAACAACAGGGGGCACTGAAGCTTTCTTT. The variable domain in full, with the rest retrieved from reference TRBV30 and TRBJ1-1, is SQTIHQWPATLVQPVGSPLSLECTVEGTSNPNLYWYRQAAGRGLQLLFYSVGIGQISSEVPQNLSASRPQDRQFILSSKKLLLSDSGFYLCAWSQTTGGTEAFFGQGTRLTVV.

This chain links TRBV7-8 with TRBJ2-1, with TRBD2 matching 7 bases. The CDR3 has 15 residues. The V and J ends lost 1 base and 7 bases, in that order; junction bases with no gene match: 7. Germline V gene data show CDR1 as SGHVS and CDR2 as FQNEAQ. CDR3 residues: CASSLGLAISNEQFF. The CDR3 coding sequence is TGTGCCAGCAGCTTAGGACTAGCTATTAGTAATGAGCAGTTCTTC.

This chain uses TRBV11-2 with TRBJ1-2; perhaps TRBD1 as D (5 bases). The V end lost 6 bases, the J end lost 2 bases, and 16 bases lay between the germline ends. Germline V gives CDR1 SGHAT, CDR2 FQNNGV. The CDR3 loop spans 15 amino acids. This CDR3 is CASRPSGGVNYGYTF. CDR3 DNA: TGTGCCAGCAGACCCTCAGGAGGGGTAAACTATGGCTACACCTTC.

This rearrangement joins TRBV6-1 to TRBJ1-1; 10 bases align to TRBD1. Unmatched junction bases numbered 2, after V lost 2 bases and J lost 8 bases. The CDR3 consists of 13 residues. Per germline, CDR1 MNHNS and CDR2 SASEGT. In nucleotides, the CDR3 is TGTGCCAGCAGTGAAAGGGGACAGGGGGAAGCTTTCTTT. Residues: CASSERGQGEAFF.

The chain's CDR3 is CASSLVSGRKGETQYF. CDR3 nucleotide sequence: TGTGCCAGCAGCTTAGTTAGCGGGAGGAAGGGAGAGACCCAGTACTTC. This chain links TRBV7-9 with TRBJ2-5, with TRBD2 matching over 10 bases. The CDR3 runs 16 residues. V dropped 1 base and J dropped 4; count of bases not matched to a gene: 6. Germline lookup yields CDR1 SEHNR and CDR2 FQNEAQ (reference sequence). The whole variable domain, remainder taken from reference TRBV7-9 and TRBJ2-5, is DTGVSQNPRHKITKRGQNVTFRCDPISEHNRLYWYRQTLGQGPEFLTYFQNEAQLEKSRLLSDRFSAERPKGSFSTLEIQRTEQGDSAMYLCASSLVSGRKGETQYFGPGTRLLVL.

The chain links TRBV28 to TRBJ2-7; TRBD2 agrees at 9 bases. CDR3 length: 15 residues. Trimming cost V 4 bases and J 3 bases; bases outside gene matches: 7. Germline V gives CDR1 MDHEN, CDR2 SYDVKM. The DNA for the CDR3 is TGTGCCAGCAGTTCGGCTAGCGGGAACCTCTACGAGCAGTACTTC. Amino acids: CASSSASGNLYEQYF.